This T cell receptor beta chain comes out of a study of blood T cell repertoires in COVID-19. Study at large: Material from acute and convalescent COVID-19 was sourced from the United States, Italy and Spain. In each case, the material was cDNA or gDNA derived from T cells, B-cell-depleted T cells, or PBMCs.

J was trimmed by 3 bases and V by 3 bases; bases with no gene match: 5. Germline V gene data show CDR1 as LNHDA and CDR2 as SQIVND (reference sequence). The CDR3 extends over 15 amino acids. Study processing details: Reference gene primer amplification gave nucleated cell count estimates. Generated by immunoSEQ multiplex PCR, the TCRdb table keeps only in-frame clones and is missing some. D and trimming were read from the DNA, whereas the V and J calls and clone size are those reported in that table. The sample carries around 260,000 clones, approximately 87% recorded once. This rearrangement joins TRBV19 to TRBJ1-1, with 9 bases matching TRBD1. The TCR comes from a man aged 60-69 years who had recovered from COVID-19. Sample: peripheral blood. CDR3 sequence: CASSIADRGDTEAFF. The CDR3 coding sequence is TGTGCCAGTAGTATCGCGGACAGGGGAGACACTGAAGCTTTCTTT.